A selection of T cell receptor beta chains follows, all from one sample in a study of T-cell memory formation after mild COVID-19. TCRdb itself ran the 5' RACE reads through MiXCR, one entry per CDR3 protein. Of 450,000 or so distinct CDR3 sequences in the sample, approximately 23% were seen once. Sequencing input: PBMCs or a T cell subset sorted from them (not recorded which). Every receptor here comes from an adult woman who had mild COVID-19 (a few samples of this study predate the infection). Cell type and time point are not known. CDR3s include the opening cysteine and the closing phenylalanine or tryptophan. The D gene is left open where the match is weak. Size is omitted from some rows. Given values are once, few, many or a class for expanded clones.

>TRBD2|.|TRBV5-6
CASSSGASGRALYEQYF
>.|.|TRBV24-1
CATSDLQGKKETQYF
>.|.|TRBV19
CATLGPWAGDEQFF
>.|.|TRBV29-1
CSAATVNYGYTF
>TRBD1|many|TRBV18
CASSPTGSYEQYF
>TRBD1|.|TRBV9
CASSAGRDSGPETQYF
>.|.|TRBV5-6
CASGLGRGSYEQYF
>.|few|TRBV7-3
CASSLENTDTQYF
>.|few|TRBV18
CASSPSGSHYEQYF
>TRBD1|.|TRBV29-1
CSVAIRQGDYEQYF
>.|.|TRBV6-1
CASSVRGRRKTYEQYF
>TRBD2|few|TRBV10-3
CAISDGLAGDLSYNEQFF
>.|.|TRBV30
CAWSVLPTRRSPLHF
>.|.|TRBV15
CATSRDWGQGTGELFF
>.|few|TRBV7-8
CASSLVGGGSGNTIYF
>.|.|TRBV7-2
CASSLARDSLKGNEQFF
>.|.|TRBV20-1
CSVTQGSEETQYF
>TRBD1|.|TRBV20-1
CSARSDRGLRETQYF
>.|.|TRBV5-1
CASSFWVLDTEAFF
>.|.|TRBV12-3/TRBV12-4
CASSSGRFYEQYF
>.|.|TRBV4-1
CASSQDKGSWREQYF
>TRBD1|.|TRBV3-1
CASSQPGQTTDTQYF
>.|few|TRBV2
CASSEAGAGYEQYF
>.|.|TRBV7-8
CASSFLGGITGELFF
>TRBD1|few|TRBV13
CASSLTGHYNEQFF
>.|few|TRBV7-9
CASSPFRETEAFF
>TRBD1|few|TRBV5-5
CASSLVEDRAFGQYF
>.|few|TRBV11-2
CASMSGEGEQYF
>TRBD1|few|TRBV3-1
CASSLGTGGTQYF
>.|few|TRBV19
CASSNTGQETQYF
>.|.|TRBV20-1
CSAWGMNTEAFF
>.|.|TRBV6-5
CASSYSSGGYTF
>.|once|TRBV12-3/TRBV12-4
CASSFLAVSGANVLTF
>TRBD1|few|TRBV5-1
CASSRWTGADEQFF
>.|.|TRBV11-3
CASSLDGGENTEAFF
>TRBD2|.|TRBV9
CASSSDTSGLRGTDTQYF
>TRBD2|.|TRBV7-3
CASSTGLAGGSDTQYF
>.|.|TRBV19
CASRDRVPGEQYF
>.|few|TRBV7-3
CASSLGPANTEAFF
>.|.|TRBV3-1
CASSQIGTGNYGYTF
>.|few|TRBV7-3
CASSLTYRDSDNEQFF
>.|.|TRBV11-2
CASTMGWQGRTGELFF
>TRBD1|few|TRBV29-1
CSVLQGAGQPQHF
>TRBD2|once|TRBV20-1
CSAREPGLPLNEQFF
>.|many|TRBV7-9
CASSLEAYQETQYF
>TRBD2|.|TRBV5-1
CASTPLAGVGDTQYF
>.|.|TRBV27
CASSFSPPVRGTLDEQYF
>.|.|TRBV7-2
CASRQLGVEETQYF
>.|few|TRBV25-1
CASSDRDTRTDTQYF
>.|.|TRBV29-1
CSVTTEYTEAFF
>TRBD1|few|TRBV12-3/TRBV12-4
CASSLQGTYYEQYF
>.|few|TRBV27
CASSLFGGADTQYF
>TRBD1|many|TRBV7-8
CASSPTTGTGGSYEQYF
>TRBD1|.|TRBV7-8
CASSYRDRGPGGGYTF
>.|few|TRBV7-3
CASSFDKNTEAFF
>.|few|TRBV15
CATSRDLNYRGPPFYGYTF
>.|few|TRBV6-1
CASSAQTAPDTQYF
>.|.|TRBV4-1
CASSQEGGFGYTF
>.|.|TRBV12-3/TRBV12-4
CASSLSSLNEQFF
>.|.|TRBV19
CASSISERPQLFF